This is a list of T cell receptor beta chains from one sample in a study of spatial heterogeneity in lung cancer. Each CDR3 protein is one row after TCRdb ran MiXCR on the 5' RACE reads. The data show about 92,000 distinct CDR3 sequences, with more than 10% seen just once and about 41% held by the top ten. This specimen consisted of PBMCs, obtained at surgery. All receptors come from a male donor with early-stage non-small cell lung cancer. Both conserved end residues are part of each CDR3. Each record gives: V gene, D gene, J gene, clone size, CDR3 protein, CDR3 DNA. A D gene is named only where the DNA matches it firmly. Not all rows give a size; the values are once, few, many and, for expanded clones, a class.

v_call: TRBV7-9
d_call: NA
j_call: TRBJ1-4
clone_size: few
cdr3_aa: CASRLKTQEKLFF
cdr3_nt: TGTGCCAGCAGACTAAAAACCCAGGAAAAACTGTTTTTT

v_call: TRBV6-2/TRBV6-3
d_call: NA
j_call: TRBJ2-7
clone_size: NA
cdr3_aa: CASSRQGQGLDEQYF
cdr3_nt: TGTGCCAGCAGTCGGCAGGGCCAGGGCCTGGACGAGCAGTACTTC

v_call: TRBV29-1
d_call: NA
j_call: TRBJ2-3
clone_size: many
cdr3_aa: CSVGVTTDTQYF
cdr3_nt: TGCAGCGTTGGGGTAACCACAGATACGCAGTATTTT

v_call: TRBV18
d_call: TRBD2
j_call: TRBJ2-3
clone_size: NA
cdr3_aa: CASSPAGGSDTQYF
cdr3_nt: TGTGCCAGCTCACCGGCGGGGGGCTCAGATACGCAGTATTTT

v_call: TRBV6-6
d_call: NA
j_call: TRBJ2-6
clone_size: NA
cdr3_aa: CASSPTGANVLTF
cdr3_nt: TGTGCCAGCAGTCCGACTGGGGCCAACGTCCTGACTTTC

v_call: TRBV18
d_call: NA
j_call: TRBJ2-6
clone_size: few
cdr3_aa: CASSPALSGANVLTF
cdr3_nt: TGTGCCAGCTCACCGGCCCTGTCAGGGGCCAACGTCCTGACTTTC

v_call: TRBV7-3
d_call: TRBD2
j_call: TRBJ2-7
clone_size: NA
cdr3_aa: CASSPSGGRGTYEQYF
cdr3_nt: TGTGCCAGCAGCCCGAGTGGCGGGAGAGGAACCTACGAGCAGTACTTC

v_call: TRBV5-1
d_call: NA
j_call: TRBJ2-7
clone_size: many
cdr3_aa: CASSSPRTDDEQYF
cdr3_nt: TGCGCCAGCAGCTCCCCAAGGACTGACGACGAGCAGTACTTC

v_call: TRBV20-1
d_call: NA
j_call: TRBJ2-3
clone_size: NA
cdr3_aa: CSAITSFGSDTQYF
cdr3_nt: TGCAGTGCCATCACTAGTTTCGGGTCAGATACGCAGTATTTT

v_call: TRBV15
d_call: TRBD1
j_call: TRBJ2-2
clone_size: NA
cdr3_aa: CATSLSGTGGPGELFF
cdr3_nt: TGTGCCACCAGCCTAAGCGGGACAGGGGGCCCCGGGGAGCTGTTTTTT

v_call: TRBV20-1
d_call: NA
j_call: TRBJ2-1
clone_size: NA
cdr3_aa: CSARERAYNEQFF
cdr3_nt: TGCAGTGCTAGAGAGCGGGCCTACAATGAGCAGTTCTTC

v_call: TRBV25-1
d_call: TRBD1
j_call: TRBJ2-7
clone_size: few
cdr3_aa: CASSRGQGDGYKYF
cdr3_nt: TGTGCCAGCAGTAGGGGACAGGGGGATGGATATAAATACTTC

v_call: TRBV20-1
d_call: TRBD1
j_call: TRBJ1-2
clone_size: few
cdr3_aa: CSADRGPYGYTF
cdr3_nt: TGCAGTGCTGACAGGGGGCCCTATGGCTACACCTTC

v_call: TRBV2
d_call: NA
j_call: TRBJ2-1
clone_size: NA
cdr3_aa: CASSEAGGNNEQFF
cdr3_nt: TGTGCCAGCAGTGAAGCGGGAGGCAACAATGAGCAGTTCTTC

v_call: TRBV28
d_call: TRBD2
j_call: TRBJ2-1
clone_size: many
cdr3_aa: CASSVLAGVGNEQFF
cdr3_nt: TGTGCCAGCAGTGTTCTAGCGGGAGTAGGGAATGAGCAGTTCTTC

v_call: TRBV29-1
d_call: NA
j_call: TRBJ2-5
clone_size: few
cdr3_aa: CSVEGRATQETQYF
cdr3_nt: TGCAGCGTTGAAGGCAGGGCCACCCAAGAGACCCAGTACTTC

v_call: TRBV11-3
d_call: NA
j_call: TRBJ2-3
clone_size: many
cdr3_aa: CASSFRGETDTQYF
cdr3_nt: TGTGCCAGCAGCTTCCGGGGCGAAACAGATACGCAGTATTTT

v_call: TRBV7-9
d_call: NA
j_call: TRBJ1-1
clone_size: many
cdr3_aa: CASSQEGTEAFF
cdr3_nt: TGTGCCAGCAGCCAGGAGGGCACTGAAGCTTTCTTT

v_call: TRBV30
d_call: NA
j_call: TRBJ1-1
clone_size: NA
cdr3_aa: CAWSRDTNTEAFF
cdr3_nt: TGTGCCTGGAGTCGGGACACGAACACTGAAGCTTTCTTT

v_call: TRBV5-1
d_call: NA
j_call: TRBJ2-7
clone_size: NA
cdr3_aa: CASSRNSPYDEQYF
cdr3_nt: TGCGCCAGCAGTAGGAACAGCCCCTATGACGAGCAGTACTTC

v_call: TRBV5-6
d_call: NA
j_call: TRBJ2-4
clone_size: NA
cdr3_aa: CASSLEVRFSQNIQYF
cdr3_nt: TGTGCCAGCAGCTTGGAGGTCAGATTTAGCCAAAACATTCAGTACTTC

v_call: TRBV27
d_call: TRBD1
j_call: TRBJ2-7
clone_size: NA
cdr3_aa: CASSPRGQGTGEQYF
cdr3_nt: TGTGCCAGCAGTCCACGGGGACAGGGGACGGGGGAGCAGTACTTC

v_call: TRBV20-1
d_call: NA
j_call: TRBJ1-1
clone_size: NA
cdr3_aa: CSARDFSMSPNTEAFF
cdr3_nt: TGCAGTGCTAGAGATTTTAGTATGTCTCCCAACACTGAAGCTTTCTTT

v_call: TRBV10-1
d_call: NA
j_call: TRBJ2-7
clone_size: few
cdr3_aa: CASSESAAYEQYF
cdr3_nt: TGCGCCAGCAGTGAGTCGGCTGCCTACGAGCAGTACTTC

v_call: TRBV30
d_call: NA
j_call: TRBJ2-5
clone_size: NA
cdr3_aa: CAWSVWGQETQYF
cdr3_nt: TGTGCCTGGAGTGTATGGGGGCAAGAGACCCAGTACTTC

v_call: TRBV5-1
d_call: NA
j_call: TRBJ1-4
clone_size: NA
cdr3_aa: CASSFSTSNEKLFF
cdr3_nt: TGCGCCAGCAGCTTTTCGACGTCTAATGAAAAACTGTTTTTT

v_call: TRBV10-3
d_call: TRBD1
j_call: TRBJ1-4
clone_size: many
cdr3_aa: CAISEGDSLNEKLFF
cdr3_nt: TGTGCCATCAGTGAGGGGGACAGCCTTAATGAAAAACTGTTTTTT

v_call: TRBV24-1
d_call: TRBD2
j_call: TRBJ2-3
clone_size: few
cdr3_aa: CATSPGLAGRTDTQYF
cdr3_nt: TGTGCCACCAGTCCTGGACTAGCGGGACGCACAGATACGCAGTATTTT

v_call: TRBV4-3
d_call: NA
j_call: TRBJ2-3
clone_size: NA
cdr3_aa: CASSHRGSTQYF
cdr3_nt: TGCGCCAGCAGCCACCGGGGCAGTACGCAGTATTTT

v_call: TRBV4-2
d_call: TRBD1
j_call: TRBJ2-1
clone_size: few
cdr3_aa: CASSQEARDSQFF
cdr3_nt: TGTGCCAGCAGCCAAGAGGCCCGGGACAGCCAGTTCTTC

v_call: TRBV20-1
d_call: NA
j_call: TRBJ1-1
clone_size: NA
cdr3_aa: CSLIRQAFSEAFF
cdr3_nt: TGCAGTTTGATCCGACAGGCATTTAGTGAAGCTTTCTTT

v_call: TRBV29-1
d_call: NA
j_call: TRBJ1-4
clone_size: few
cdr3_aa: CSVDRGEKLFF
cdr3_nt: TGCAGCGTTGACCGAGGTGAAAAACTGTTTTTT

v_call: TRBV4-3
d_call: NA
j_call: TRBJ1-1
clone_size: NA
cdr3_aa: CASSQELGRENTEAFF
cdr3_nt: TGCGCCAGCAGCCAAGAACTCGGCAGGGAGAACACTGAAGCTTTCTTT

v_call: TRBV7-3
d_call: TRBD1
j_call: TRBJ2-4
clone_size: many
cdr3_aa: CASSPSTGTKNIQYF
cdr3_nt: TGTGCCAGCAGCCCGTCGACAGGGACCAAAAACATTCAGTACTTC

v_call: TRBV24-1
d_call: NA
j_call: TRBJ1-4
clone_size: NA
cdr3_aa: CATSDSASASEKLFF
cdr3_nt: TGTGCCACCAGTGACTCCGCTAGCGCCAGTGAAAAACTGTTTTTT

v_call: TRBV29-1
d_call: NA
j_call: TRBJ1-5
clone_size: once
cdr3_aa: CSVRHGGNQPQHF
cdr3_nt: TGCAGCGTACGACATGGTGGCAATCAGCCCCAGCATTTT

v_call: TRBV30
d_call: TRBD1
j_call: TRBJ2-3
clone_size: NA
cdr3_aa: CACRDRATDTQYF
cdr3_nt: TGTGCCTGCCGGGACAGGGCCACAGATACGCAGTATTTT

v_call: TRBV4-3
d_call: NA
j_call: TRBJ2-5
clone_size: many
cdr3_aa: CASSQGTSLQETQYF
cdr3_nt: TGCGCCAGCAGCCAAGGGACATCTCTCCAAGAGACCCAGTACTTC